The subject of this entry is one T cell receptor beta chain. Its target is not known. The data derive from a study of blood T cells in healthy people across ages. PCR was performed a second time for roughly 6 to 12 cycles using a sample-barcoded 5' primer and a J-beta primer mix. MiXCR, run by TCRdb on the 5' RACE reads, gives a single entry per CDR3 protein. The repertoire holds about 800,000 distinct CDR3 sequences, 46% seen once, with approximately 18% in the top ten. Per germline, CDR1 SGHTA and CDR2 FQGTGA. V lost 1 base and J lost 8, with 9 bases in between. This CDR3 has 13 residues. Findings of the study overall: The fall in TCR beta diversity per million T cells was roughly linear with age. Greater diversity and more naive CD4+ cells were seen in long-lived donors than in aged donors. Estimates of total diversity, which came from one million sequenced T cells, were considered to be underestimates.

The sequence derives from a man older than 75 in good health. The sequencing input was blood. The chain uses TRBV7-3 and TRBJ2-1, with D perhaps TRBD1 or TRBD2 (5 bases each). The CDR3 DNA reads as TGTGCCAGCAGCTTAAAGGTGGGGGATGAGCAGTTCTTC. Protein product: CASSLKVGDEQFF.